This T cell receptor (beta chain) came from a study of T-cell reconstitution after alpha-beta-depleted transplantation in children. Using unique molecular identifiers, the investigators prepared the TCRbeta library. TCRdb reprocessed the PCR reads with MiXCR, giving one entry per CDR3 protein. The data show about 980,000 distinct CDR3 sequences, around 30% seen once. The receptor was isolated from a boy under three years old who had a stem cell transplant for SCID, so the T cells may come from the graft donor. Sequenced here: PBMCs, mostly from graft donor cells, sampled 360 days after TCRalphabeta/CD19-depleted stem cell transplant.

CDR3 loop: CAISGLRGGPPYEQYF. The CDR3 bases are TGTGCCATCAGCGGACTTCGCGGGGGGCCTCCATACGAGCAGTACTTC. The gene calls are TRBV10-3 and TRBJ2-7, with TRBD2 matching over 8 bases. V was clipped by 6 bases and J by 4 bases; unmatched bases: 14. Germline lookup yields CDR1 ENHRY and CDR2 SYGVKD. This CDR3 is built from 16 residues.